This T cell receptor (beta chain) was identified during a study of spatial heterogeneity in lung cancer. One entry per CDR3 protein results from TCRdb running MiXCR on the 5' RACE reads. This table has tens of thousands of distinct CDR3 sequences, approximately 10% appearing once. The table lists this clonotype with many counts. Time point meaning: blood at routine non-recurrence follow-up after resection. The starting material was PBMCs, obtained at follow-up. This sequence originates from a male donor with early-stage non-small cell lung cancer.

The CDR3: CASRLSLQETQYF. CDR3 bases: TGTGCCAGCAGGTTGTCCCTCCAAGAGACCCAGTACTTC. The chain has TRBV7-2 and TRBJ2-5; D unresolved. The CDR3 contains 13 residues. The germline gives CDR1 SGHTA, CDR2 FQGNSA. V was cut by 6 bases and J by 1 base, with 9 bases left in between.